Below, 7 T cell receptor beta chains from the same sample are listed, as sequenced in a study of blood T cell repertoires in COVID-19. Libraries were prepared by immunoSEQ multiplex PCR; TCRdb keeps only in-frame clonotypes and omits some of them. The sample includes about 73,000 clones, approximately 88% of them seen just once. Material: peripheral blood. These receptors were taken from a man of 80 years or more with active or convalescent COVID-19.

The chain recombines TRBV9 with TRBJ2-7, with TRBD2 as a possible D gene (6 bases). Per the germline V gene, CDR1 is SGDLS and CDR2 is YYNGEE. The CDR3 is 14 residues long. V lost 0 bases and J 3 bases, leaving 10 bases between the germline ends. DNA of the CDR3: TGTGCCAGCAGCGTAGCTACCGGGAGCTACGAGCAGTACTTC. Amino acid sequence: CASSVATGSYEQYF.

The V and J genes are TRBV7-9 and TRBJ1-1; possible D gene TRBD1, 5 bases. V was shortened by 5 bases and J by 8 bases, with 12 bases between the two germline ends. Germline CDR1 SEHNR, CDR2 FQNEAQ (reference sequence). CDR3 length equals 12 residues. This CDR3 reads CASSAQGSEAFF. The CDR3, as DNA: TGTGCCAGCAGCGCCCAGGGTTCCGAAGCTTTCTTT.

The chain links TRBV16 to TRBJ1-2; D is unclear. V lost 5 bases and J 5 bases, leaving 12 bases between the germline ends. CDR1 KGHSY and CDR2 FQNENV come from the germline V gene. The CDR3 runs to 13 residues. CDR3: CASSSAGKYGYTF. CDR3 sequence (DNA): TGTGCCAGCAGCTCGGCGGGCAAATATGGCTACACCTTC.

The gene calls are TRBV6-2 or TRBV6-3 and TRBJ1-2; no firm D call. The V and J ends lost 0 bases and 7 bases respectively, with 15 bases between them. The CDR3 has 15 residues. Germline V gene lookup returns CDR1 MNHEY and CDR2 SVGEGT. This chain's CDR3 is CASSYSIDRRIGYTF. The CDR3 coding sequence is TGTGCCAGCAGTTACTCGATTGATCGCAGGATTGGCTACACCTTC.

This chain's CDR3 is CASRLFRSGDGYTF. In DNA form, the CDR3 reads TGTGCAAGTCGCTTATTCCGTTCGGGAGATGGCTACACCTTC. The rearrangement uses TRBV12-2 and TRBJ1-2. TRBV12-2 has pseudogene status. This CDR3 has 14 amino acids.

J is TRBJ1-6 and V is TRBV2, with D tentatively TRBD1 (5 bases). Germline CDR1 is SNHLY and CDR2 is FYNNEI. Trimming removed 6 bases from V and 3 bases from J, with 12 bases in between. The CDR3 loop spans 15 amino acids. For the CDR3, the DNA is TGTGCCAGCAGAAAAAGGGGAATCTATAATTCACCCCTCCACTTT. This encodes CASRKRGIYNSPLHF.

This rearrangement joins TRBV5-1 to TRBJ2-1; 9 bases are a match to TRBD1. V was pared by 4 bases and J by 4 bases, with 3 bases of the junction left unmatched. The CDR3 spans 14 residues. Germline loops: CDR1 SGHRS, CDR2 YFSETQ. CDR3 amino acids: CASSSDRGYNEQFF. The CDR3, as DNA: TGCGCCAGCAGCAGTGACAGGGGGTACAATGAGCAGTTCTTC.